These 15 T cell receptor beta chains were sequenced from one sample in a study of blood T cells in healthy people across ages. A second PCR, run for roughly 7 to 12 cycles, used a sample-barcoded 5' primer plus a J-beta primer mix. MiXCR, run by TCRdb on the 5' RACE reads, gives a single entry per CDR3 protein. The repertoire has 1,500,000 or so distinct CDR3 sequences, almost 60% of them found once; the top ten carry about 6.7%. Sequencing was done on a sample of blood. Receptors were obtained from a man aged 18-30 years in good health.

V and J are TRBV27 and TRBJ2-1, with D unclear. Per the germline V gene, CDR1 is MNHEY and CDR2 is SMNVEV (reference sequence). V was pared by 2 bases and J by 2 bases, with 13 bases between. The CDR3 has 16 residues. Here the CDR3 DNA reads TGTGCCAGCAGTTTAACTCCTCGGTCCACCTACAATGAGCAGTTCTTC. Translating gives CASSLTPRSTYNEQFF.

This clonotype was seen just once. This rearrangement joins TRBV24-1 to TRBJ1-4, with D perhaps TRBD1 (5 bases). Germline CDR1 reads KGHDR; CDR2 reads SFDVKD. This CDR3 has 12 amino acids. V lost 12 bases and J lost 8, with 15 bases in between. CDR3 DNA: TGTGCCCCGGCAAGGGGAAGGGAAAAACTGTTTTTT. Protein: CAPARGREKLFF.

This clonotype came up once. The genes are TRBV29-1 and TRBJ2-1; D is uncertain. Germline CDR1 and CDR2: SQVTM and ANQGSEA. Trimming removed 0 bases from V and 5 bases from J, with 8 bases in between. This CDR3 contains 13 residues. The CDR3 loop is CSVEDDLHNEQFF. For the CDR3, the DNA is TGCAGCGTTGAAGACGACCTCCACAATGAGCAGTTCTTC.

The CDR3: CASSAQGSSYEQYF. The CDR3 DNA reads TGTGCCAGCAGTGCCCAGGGAAGCTCCTACGAGCAGTACTTC. The chain couples TRBV2 to TRBJ2-7, with D possibly matching TRBD1 (5 bases). Looked up from germline, CDR1 is SNHLY and CDR2 is FYNNEI. The CDR3 is 14 residues long. Deletions cut 4 bases from V and 0 bases from J, with 10 bases between.

DNA for the CDR3: TGTGCCATCAGTGAAGGGGTGGGTGGAGATACGCAGTATTTT. Translation: CAISEGVGGDTQYF. J is TRBJ2-3 and V is TRBV10-3, with a tentative D call TRBD1 (5 bases). V lost 3 bases, J lost 5 bases, and 12 bases lay in between. From germline, CDR1 is ENHRY and CDR2 SYGVKD. This CDR3 has 14 amino acids.

The chain is built from TRBV20-1 and TRBJ2-3; D perhaps matches TRBD2 (6 bases). With 3 bases removed from V and 2 bases from J, the gap between germline ends came to 12 bases. Germline assignment: CDR1 DFQATT and CDR2 SNEGSKA (reference sequence). The CDR3 contains 14 residues. In nucleotides, the CDR3 is TGCAGTGCTAGGGAACCGGGACTCACAGATACGCAGTATTTT. Protein product: CSAREPGLTDTQYF.

The table lists this clonotype with a count of one. CDR3 DNA: TGCGCCAGCACCAAGACCGGGGCGTACAATGAGCAGTTCTTC. Protein sequence: CASTKTGAYNEQFF. The genes are TRBV4-1 and TRBJ2-1, with D possibly called TRBD1 or TRBD2 (5 bases each). V lost 7 bases and J 4 bases, leaving 14 bases between the germline ends. This CDR3 has 14 amino acids. CDR1 and CDR2 (germline): MGHRA, YSYEKL.

This clonotype was detected only a few times. The CDR3 coding sequence is TGTGCCAGCAGCTACAAGACAGGTCCCTACGAGCAGTACTTC. As protein: CASSYKTGPYEQYF. This chain connects TRBV11-1 to TRBJ2-7, with D perhaps TRBD1 (6 bases). CDR3 length: 14 residues. Trimming removed 4 bases at V and 2 bases at J, with 12 bases between. The V gene's germline CDR1 is SGHAT and CDR2 FQDESV (reference sequence).

The chain combines TRBV10-2 with TRBJ2-3; the D is unclear. Germline CDR1 WSHSY, CDR2 SAAADI. The CDR3 is made up of 13 amino acids. Trimming stripped 2 bases from V and 6 bases from J, with 9 bases between. This CDR3 reads CASSEGIPDTQYF. The DNA for the CDR3 is TGCGCCAGCAGTGAGGGGATCCCTGATACGCAGTATTTT.

The rearrangement joins TRBV20-1 to TRBJ2-5, with 10 bases that match TRBD2. CDR1 and CDR2 from the germline V gene are DFQATT and SNEGSKA (reference sequence). The CDR3 covers 17 residues. J was trimmed by 0 bases and V by 0 bases; bases with no gene match: 7. CDR3 protein: CSARDVAGGAYQETQYF. The CDR3 DNA is TGCAGTGCTAGAGATGTAGCGGGGGGTGCGTACCAAGAGACCCAGTACTTC.

The V and J genes are TRBV20-1 and TRBJ2-5, with a possible D match to TRBD1 (6 bases). CDR1 is DFQATT, CDR2 SNEGSKA, per germline (reference sequence). The CDR3 consists of 15 residues. V shed 2 bases and J shed 11 bases, with 24 bases lying between them. The CDR3: CSARFIRDNHNEQYF. The CDR3 nucleotides are TGCAGTGCTAGATTCATCCGGGACAACCACAATGAGCAGTACTTC.

There are many counts of this clonotype. CDR3 amino acids: CASSSRGEQFF. Written as DNA, the CDR3 is TGTGCCAGCAGCTCCCGTGGTGAGCAGTTCTTC. The chain is built from TRBV7-9 and TRBJ2-1; D not resolved. CDR1 is SEHNR and CDR2 is FQNEAQ in the germline V gene (reference sequence). V was shortened by 4 bases and J by 9 bases, with 7 bases between the two germline ends. The CDR3 runs to 11 residues.

The chain carries TRBV20-1 and TRBJ2-3; maybe TRBD1 (8 bases). The germline CDR1 and CDR2 sequences are DFQATT and SNEGSKA (reference sequence). This CDR3 comprises 14 residues. Trimming removed 6 bases at V and 9 bases at J, with 22 bases between. The DNA of the CDR3 is TGCAGTGCCAACAGGGGGGGAGGAATAGAGACGCAGTATTTT. Encoded protein: CSANRGGGIETQYF.

The chain employs TRBV7-2 and TRBJ2-5; 12 bases are a match to TRBD2. This CDR3 comprises 15 residues. From germline, CDR1 is SGHTA and CDR2 FQGNSA. The V segment lost 1 base and the J segment 11 bases; nucleotides outside the gene matches: 8. The CDR3 DNA follows: TGTGCCAGCAGCTTAGATGGGACTAGCGGGCGGGAGCAGTACTTC. Residues: CASSLDGTSGREQYF.

The genes are TRBV10-3 and TRBJ2-7; either TRBD1 or TRBD2 may fit D (5 bases each). Trimming cost V 7 bases and J 5 bases, with 18 bases left between them. The CDR3 has 14 amino acids. From germline, CDR1 is ENHRY and CDR2 SYGVKD. The CDR3: CAINSGPGEDEQYF. The CDR3 DNA sequence: TGTGCCATCAACTCGGGACCGGGCGAAGACGAGCAGTACTTC.